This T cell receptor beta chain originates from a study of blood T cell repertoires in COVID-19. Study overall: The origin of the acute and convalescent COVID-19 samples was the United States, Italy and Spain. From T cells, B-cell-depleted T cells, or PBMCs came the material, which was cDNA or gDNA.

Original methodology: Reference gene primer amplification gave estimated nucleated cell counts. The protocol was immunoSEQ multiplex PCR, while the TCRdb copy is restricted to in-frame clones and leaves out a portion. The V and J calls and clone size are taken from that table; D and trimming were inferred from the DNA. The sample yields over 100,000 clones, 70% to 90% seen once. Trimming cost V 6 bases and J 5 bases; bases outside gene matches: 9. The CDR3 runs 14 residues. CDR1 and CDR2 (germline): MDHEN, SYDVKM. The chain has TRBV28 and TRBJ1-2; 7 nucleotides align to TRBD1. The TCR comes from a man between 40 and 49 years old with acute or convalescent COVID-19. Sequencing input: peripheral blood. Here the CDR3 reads CASRRLGQKYGYTF. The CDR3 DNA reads TGTGCCAGCAGAAGGCTGGGACAGAAATATGGCTACACCTTC.